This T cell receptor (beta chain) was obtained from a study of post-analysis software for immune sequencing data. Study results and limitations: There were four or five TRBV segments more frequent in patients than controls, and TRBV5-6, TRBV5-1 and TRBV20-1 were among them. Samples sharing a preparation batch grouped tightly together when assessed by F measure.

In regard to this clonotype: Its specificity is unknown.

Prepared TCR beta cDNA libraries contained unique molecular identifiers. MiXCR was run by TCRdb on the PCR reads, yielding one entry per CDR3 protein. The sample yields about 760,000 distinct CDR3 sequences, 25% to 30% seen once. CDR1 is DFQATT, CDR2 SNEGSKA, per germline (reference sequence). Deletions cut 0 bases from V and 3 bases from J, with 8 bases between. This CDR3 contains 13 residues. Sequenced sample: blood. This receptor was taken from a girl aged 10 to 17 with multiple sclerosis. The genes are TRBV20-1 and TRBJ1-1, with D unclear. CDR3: CSAREGIDTEAFF. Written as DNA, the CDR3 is TGCAGTGCTAGAGAGGGAATAGACACTGAAGCTTTCTTT.